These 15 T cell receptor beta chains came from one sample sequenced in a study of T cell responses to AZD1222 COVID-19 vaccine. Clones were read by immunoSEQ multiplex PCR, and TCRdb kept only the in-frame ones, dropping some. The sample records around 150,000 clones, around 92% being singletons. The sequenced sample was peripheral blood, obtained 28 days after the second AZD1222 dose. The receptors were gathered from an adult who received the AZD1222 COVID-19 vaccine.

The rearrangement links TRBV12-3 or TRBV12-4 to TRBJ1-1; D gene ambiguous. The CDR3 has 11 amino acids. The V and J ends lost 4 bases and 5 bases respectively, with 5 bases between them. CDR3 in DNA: TGTGCCAGCAGTTATCATACTGAAGCTTTCTTT. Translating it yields CASSYHTEAFF.

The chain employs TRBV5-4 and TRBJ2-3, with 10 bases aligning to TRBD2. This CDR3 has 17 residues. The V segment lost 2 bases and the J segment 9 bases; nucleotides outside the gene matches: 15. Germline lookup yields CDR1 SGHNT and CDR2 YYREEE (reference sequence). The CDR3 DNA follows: TGTGCCAGCAGCTTAAATCAAGCGGGGGGGTTACAGAGGACGCAGTATTTT. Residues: CASSLNQAGGLQRTQYF.

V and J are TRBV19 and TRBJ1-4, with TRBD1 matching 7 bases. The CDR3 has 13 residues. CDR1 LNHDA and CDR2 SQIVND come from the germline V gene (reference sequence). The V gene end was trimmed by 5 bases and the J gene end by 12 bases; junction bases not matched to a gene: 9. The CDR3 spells CASSVGQVYELFF. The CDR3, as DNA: TGTGCCAGTAGTGTCGGACAGGTTTACGAACTGTTTTTT.

CDR3 in amino acids: CASSPGGGRISYEQYF. DNA for the CDR3: TGTGCCAGCAGCCCAGGAGGGGGCAGGATTTCCTACGAGCAGTACTTC. V is TRBV7-9 and J is TRBJ2-7; TRBD1 might be the D (7 bases). V was cut by 5 bases and J by 1 base, with 18 bases left in between. Germline V gene lookup returns CDR1 SEHNR and CDR2 FQNEAQ (reference sequence). This CDR3 is 16 amino acids long.

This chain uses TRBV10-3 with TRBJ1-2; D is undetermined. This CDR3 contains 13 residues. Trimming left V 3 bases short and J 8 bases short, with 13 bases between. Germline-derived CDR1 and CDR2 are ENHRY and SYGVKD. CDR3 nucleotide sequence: TGTGCCATCAGTGAAGGTGGGGTGCGGGGCTACACCTTC. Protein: CAISEGGVRGYTF.

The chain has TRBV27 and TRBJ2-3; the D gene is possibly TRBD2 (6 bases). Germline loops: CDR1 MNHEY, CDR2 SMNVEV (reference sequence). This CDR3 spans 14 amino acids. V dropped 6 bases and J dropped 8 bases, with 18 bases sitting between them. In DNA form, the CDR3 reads TGTGCCAGCAGCCTTACCCCGCAGGGACTTACGCAGTATTTT. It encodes CASSLTPQGLTQYF.

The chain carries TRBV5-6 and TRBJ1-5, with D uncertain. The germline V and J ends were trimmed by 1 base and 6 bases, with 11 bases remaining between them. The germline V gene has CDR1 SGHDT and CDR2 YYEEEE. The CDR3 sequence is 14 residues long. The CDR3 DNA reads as TGTGCCAGCAGCTTGAGCCGCAGCGGTCAGCCCCAGCATTTT. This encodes CASSLSRSGQPQHF.

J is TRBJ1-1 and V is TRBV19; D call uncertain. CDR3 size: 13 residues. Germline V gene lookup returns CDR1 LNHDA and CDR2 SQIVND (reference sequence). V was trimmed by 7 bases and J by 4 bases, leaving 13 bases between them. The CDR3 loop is CASIVPTSTEAFF. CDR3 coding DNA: TGTGCCAGTATCGTCCCCACGAGCACTGAAGCTTTCTTT.

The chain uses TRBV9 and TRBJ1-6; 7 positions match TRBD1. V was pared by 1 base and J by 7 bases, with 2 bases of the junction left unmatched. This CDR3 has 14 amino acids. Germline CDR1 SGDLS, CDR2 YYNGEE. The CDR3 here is CASSVRDSNSPLHF. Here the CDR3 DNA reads TGTGCCAGCAGCGTAAGGGACAGCAATTCACCCCTCCACTTT.

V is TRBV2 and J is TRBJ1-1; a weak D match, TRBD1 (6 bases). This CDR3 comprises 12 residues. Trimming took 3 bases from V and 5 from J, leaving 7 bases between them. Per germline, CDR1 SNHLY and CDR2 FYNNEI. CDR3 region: CASSDTGTEAFF. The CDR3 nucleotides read TGTGCCAGCAGTGATACAGGGACTGAAGCTTTCTTT.

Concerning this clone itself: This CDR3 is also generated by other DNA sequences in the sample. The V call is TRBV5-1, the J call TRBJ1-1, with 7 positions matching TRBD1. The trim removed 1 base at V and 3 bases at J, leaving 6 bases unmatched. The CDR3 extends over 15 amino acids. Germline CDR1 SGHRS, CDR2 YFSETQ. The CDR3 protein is CASSLMAGGDTEAFF. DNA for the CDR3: TGCGCCAGCAGCTTGATGGCAGGGGGGGACACTGAAGCTTTCTTT. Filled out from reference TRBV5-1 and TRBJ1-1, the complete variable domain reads KAGVTQTPRYLIKTRGQQVTLSCSPISGHRSVSWYQQTPGQGLQFLFEYFSETQRNKGNFPGRFSGRQFSNSRSEMNVSTLELGDSALYLCASSLMAGGDTEAFFGQGTRLTVV.

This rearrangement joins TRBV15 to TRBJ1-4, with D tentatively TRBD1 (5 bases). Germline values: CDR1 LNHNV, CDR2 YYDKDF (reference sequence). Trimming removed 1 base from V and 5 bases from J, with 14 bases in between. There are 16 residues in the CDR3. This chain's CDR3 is CATSRAGDLQNEKLFF. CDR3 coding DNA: TGTGCCACCAGCAGAGCCGGGGACTTGCAAAATGAAAAACTGTTTTTT.

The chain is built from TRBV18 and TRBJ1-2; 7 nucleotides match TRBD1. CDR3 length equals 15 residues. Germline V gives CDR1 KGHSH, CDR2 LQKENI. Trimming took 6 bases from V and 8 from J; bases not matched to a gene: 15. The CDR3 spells CASSLNLDRVDGYTF. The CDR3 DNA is TGTGCCAGCTCTCTAAACCTCGACAGGGTGGACGGCTACACCTTC.

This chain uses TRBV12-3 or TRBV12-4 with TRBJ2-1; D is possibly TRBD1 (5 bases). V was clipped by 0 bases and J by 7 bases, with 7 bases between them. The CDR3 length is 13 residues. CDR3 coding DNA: TGTGCCAGCAGTTTAGCGGGGCTGAATGAGCAGTTCTTC. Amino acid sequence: CASSLAGLNEQFF.

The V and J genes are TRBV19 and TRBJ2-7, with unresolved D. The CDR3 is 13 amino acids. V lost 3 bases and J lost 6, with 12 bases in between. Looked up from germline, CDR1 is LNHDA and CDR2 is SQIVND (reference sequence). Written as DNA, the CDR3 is TGTGCCAGTAGTATGTTCTCAGCTAGCGAGCAGTACTTC. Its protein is CASSMFSASEQYF.